Sequencing of this T cell receptor beta chain was carried out in a study of T cells in Graves' hyperthyroidism and ophthalmopathy. This CDR3 is built from 14 residues. Germline V gene lookup returns CDR1 SGDLS and CDR2 YYNGEE. The V and J ends lost 3 bases and 9 bases respectively, with 18 bases between them. Turning to this clonotype: Its cognate antigen is unknown.

Study results and limitations: Most thyroid-expanded clonotypes above 0.001 were also found in blood. From stable hyperthyroidism, ophthalmopathy was separated by a 13 V-J model.

Amplified regions were TCR beta CDR3 sequences from RNA transcripts. The primer set for the first-round RT-PCR of the TCR CDR3 was HTBI. TCRdb recomputed calls from the multiplex PCR reads with MiXCR, one row per CDR3 protein. This sample has approximately 870,000 distinct CDR3 sequences, with approximately 40% found just once. Newly diagnosed hyperthyroidism, duration under 2 months, in patients aged 18 to 65. The sequencing input was blood. J is TRBJ2-5 and V is TRBV9; a weak D match, TRBD2 (5 bases). The sequence was obtained from a man younger than 35 with Graves' hyperthyroidism. CDR3 DNA sequence: TGTGCCAGCAGCGCAGACTACCGCTGGGCGCCCCAGTACTTC. Its protein product is CASSADYRWAPQYF.